Listed here are 6 T cell receptor beta chains from one sample, sequenced in a study of T cells after yellow fever vaccination. TCRdb used MiXCR to reprocess the 5' RACE reads, holding one entry per CDR3 protein. Of hundreds of thousands of distinct CDR3 sequences listed, about 9.9% are singletons. The material was PBMCs, obtained on the day of the first yellow fever vaccination. The receptors were sampled from a man in his late teens or twenties who received the YFV17D yellow fever vaccine.

This clonotype appeared many times. The rearrangement uses TRBV5-5 and TRBJ1-1, with D hard to call. This CDR3 has 12 amino acids. V lost 5 bases, J lost 8 bases, and 13 bases lay in between. Germline CDR1 and CDR2: SGHKS and YYEKEE (reference sequence). The CDR3 here is CASSFAVTEAFF. CDR3 sequence (DNA): TGTGCCAGCAGTTTCGCGGTGACGGAAGCTTTCTTT.

The table lists this clonotype with a few counts. V usage is TRBV5-1 and J usage is TRBJ1-2; D call uncertain. The CDR3 consists of 13 residues. The ends were cut back, 0 bases at V and 8 bases at J, with 11 bases in the middle. CDR1 is SGHRS and CDR2 is YFSETQ in the germline V gene. Here the CDR3 DNA reads TGCGCCAGCAGCTTGGTCGGGTCGGGGGGCTACACCTTC. Translation gives CASSLVGSGGYTF.

This clonotype was observed a handful of times. The chain links TRBV12-3 or TRBV12-4 to TRBJ2-3; D is perhaps TRBD1 or TRBD2 (6 bases each). This CDR3 contains 17 residues. The V end lost 3 bases, the J end lost 5 bases, and 21 bases lay between the germline ends. The CDR3 reads CASSFRGIGPRGDTQYF. The CDR3 nucleotides are TGTGCCAGCAGTTTCAGGGGAATTGGGCCGCGGGGAGATACGCAGTATTTT.

The chain is built from TRBV11-2 and TRBJ1-5; D not resolved. Looked up from germline, CDR1 is SGHAT and CDR2 is FQNNGV. This CDR3 region has 14 residues. Trimming left V 0 bases short and J 9 bases short, with 12 bases between. The CDR3 DNA is TGTGCCAGCAGCTTAGAGGTTGGTCGGTGGCCCCAGCATTTT. It translates to CASSLEVGRWPQHF. Full variable domain (missing parts from reference TRBV11-2 and TRBJ1-5): EAGVAQSPRYKIIEKRQSVAFWCNPISGHATLYWYQQILGQGPKLLIQFQNNGVVDDSQLPKDRFSAERLKGVDSTLKIQPAKLEDSAVYLCASSLEVGRWPQHFGDGTRLSIL.

The table lists this clonotype with a few counts. This chain links TRBV5-1 with TRBJ2-1; D is possibly TRBD1 (6 bases). Germline V gives CDR1 SGHRS, CDR2 YFSETQ. Trimming took 4 bases from V and 8 from J, leaving 10 bases between them. The CDR3 length is 12 residues. Written as DNA, the CDR3 is TGCGCCAGCAGCACACAGGGCGATGAGCAGTTCTTC. This translates into CASSTQGDEQFF.

The V and J genes are TRBV5-4 and TRBJ2-5, with a weak D call TRBD2 (6 bases). The V end was cut by 2 bases, the J end by 5 bases, with 13 bases between. The CDR3 is made up of 14 amino acids. The germline V gene encodes CDR1 SGHNT and CDR2 YYREEE (reference sequence). This CDR3 reads CASSFSPGRETQYF. CDR3 coding DNA: TGTGCCAGCAGCTTCTCCCCAGGGAGGGAGACCCAGTACTTC.